The next 13 T cell receptor beta chains were all read from a single sample in a study of blood T cell repertoires in COVID-19 (dated by TCRdb to 2020 to 2021). Libraries were made using the immunoSEQ multiplex PCR assay. Sourced from immuneACCESS, this table was stored by TCRdb with only in-frame sequences that have V and J called. A share of the clones is absent; for the studies checked, an unresolved V gene accounts for under half, and the remainder has no known explanation. Across this sample there are approximately 150,000 clones, with roughly 84% seen only once. The ten largest clones represent more than 1.3% of the sample. The specimen sequenced was peripheral blood. The receptor set was obtained from a man aged 60 to 69 with acute or convalescent COVID-19.

This clone was detected only once. The chain joins TRBV25-1 to TRBJ2-1, with a weak D call TRBD2 (6 bases). The CDR3 runs 14 residues. Germline-derived CDR1 and CDR2 are MGHDK and SYGVNS. Between the trimmed V and J ends, which lost 3 bases and 6 bases, there was a span of 12 bases. This chain's CDR3 is CASSDLTSGNEQFF. The CDR3 region has the DNA TGTGCCAGCAGTGATTTGACTAGTGGCAATGAGCAGTTCTTC.

V and J are TRBV29-1 and TRBJ2-7, with a tentative D call TRBD2 (5 bases). The V and J ends lost 4 bases and 5 bases respectively, with 9 bases between them. This CDR3 contains 11 residues. The V gene's germline CDR1 is SQVTM and CDR2 ANQGSEA. Written as DNA, the CDR3 is TGCAGCGTTGTCCCGCGGGACGAGCAGTACTTC. Protein: CSVVPRDEQYF.

This chain connects TRBV3-1 (or the pseudogene TRBV3-2) to TRBJ1-2; TRBD1 is a possible D gene (5 bases). Trimming left V 4 bases short and J 0 bases short, with 9 bases between. Germline V gives CDR1 LGHDT, CDR2 YNNKEL (reference sequence). This CDR3 is built from 14 residues. This CDR3 reads CASSPTGSNYGYTF. CDR3 sequence (DNA): TGTGCCAGCAGCCCTACAGGATCTAACTATGGCTACACCTTC.

The chain employs TRBV18 and TRBJ1-1, with unresolved D. Germline V lookup: CDR1 KGHSH, CDR2 LQKENI. The ends were cut back, 1 base at V and 6 bases at J, with 12 bases in the middle. CDR3 length: 14 amino acids. CDR3 nucleotides: TGTGCCAGCTCACCACTAGCCTTGCGGGCTGAAGCTTTCTTT. It is translated as CASSPLALRAEAFF.

This chain joins TRBV7-9 and TRBJ2-2, with 14 bases fitting TRBD2. Germline lookup yields CDR1 SEHNR and CDR2 FQNEAQ (reference sequence). This CDR3 has 17 residues. The junction had 5 bases not matched to a gene; V was cut back by 5 bases and J by 3 bases. The CDR3 region is CASSPRGLAGDTGELFF. CDR3 nucleotide sequence: TGTGCCAGCAGCCCGAGGGGACTAGCGGGAGACACCGGGGAGCTGTTTTTT.

V and J are TRBV5-1 and TRBJ1-1; D unclear. CDR3 size: 14 residues. Trimming pared 0 bases from V and 0 bases from J, leaving 6 bases between. Looked up from germline, CDR1 is SGHRS and CDR2 is YFSETQ. CDR3 loop: CASSLEAVNTEAFF. The CDR3 DNA is TGCGCCAGCAGCTTGGAGGCGGTGAACACTGAAGCTTTCTTT.

This chain connects TRBV27 to TRBJ2-6, with D uncertain. There are 15 residues in the CDR3. V was trimmed by 6 bases and J by 2 bases, leaving 11 bases between them. Germline V gene sequence: CDR1 MNHEY, CDR2 SMNVEV (reference sequence). This chain's CDR3 is CASSQTVTGANVLTF. The CDR3 DNA follows: TGTGCCAGCAGCCAAACAGTAACTGGGGCCAACGTCCTGACTTTC.

This chain joins TRBV6-5 and TRBJ1-1; weak D call: TRBD1 (6 bases). There are 14 residues in the CDR3. Germline-derived CDR1 and CDR2 are MNHEY and SVGAGI. V lost 2 bases and J 1 base, leaving 8 bases between the germline ends. The CDR3 region is CASSYRGANTEAFF. The CDR3 DNA sequence: TGTGCCAGCAGTTACCGGGGGGCGAACACTGAAGCTTTCTTT.

In its sample, this clone was seen a few times. The CDR3 protein is CASRVGTVEEQYF. The CDR3, as DNA: TGTGCCAGCAGGGTTGGGACAGTTGAAGAGCAGTACTTC. The chain uses TRBV2 and TRBJ2-7, with TRBD1 matching over 7 bases. The CDR3 totals 13 residues. The V gene end was trimmed by 6 bases and the J gene end by 7 bases; junction bases not matched to a gene: 9. In germline, CDR1 is SNHLY, CDR2 FYNNEI.

The V gene is TRBV2, the J gene TRBJ1-5, with D possibly TRBD1 on 5 matching bases. The CDR3 length is 16 residues. V was trimmed by 6 bases and J by 2 bases, leaving 17 bases between them. Germline assignment: CDR1 SNHLY and CDR2 FYNNEI. The CDR3 loop is CASRGARGEGNQPQHF. The CDR3 DNA reads as TGTGCCAGCAGAGGAGCCCGAGGGGAGGGCAATCAGCCCCAGCATTTT.

The CDR3 loop is CASSQAPGMNTEAFF. DNA of the CDR3: TGTGCCAGCAGCCAAGCTCCAGGAATGAACACTGAAGCTTTCTTT. The V and J genes are TRBV3-1 (or the pseudogene TRBV3-2) and TRBJ1-1; D remains ambiguous. The CDR3 totals 15 residues. The V gene's germline CDR1 is LGHDT and CDR2 YNNKEL (reference sequence). Trimming took 1 base from V and 0 from J, leaving 9 bases between them.

The rearrangement uses TRBV5-1 and TRBJ2-3; 9 bases fit TRBD2. CDR1 is SGHRS, CDR2 YFSETQ, per germline. The trim removed 3 bases at V and 3 bases at J, leaving 5 bases unmatched. This CDR3 has 15 amino acids. The CDR3 sequence: CASSSGLAGTDTQYF. The DNA for the CDR3 is TGCGCCAGCAGCTCAGGGCTAGCGGGGACAGATACGCAGTATTTT.

The V gene is TRBV6-2 or TRBV6-3, the J gene TRBJ2-7, with 8 bases fitting TRBD1. CDR1 MNHEY and CDR2 SVGEGT come from the germline V gene. The CDR3 has 15 amino acids. V shed 2 bases, J shed 2 bases, and the junction held 5 bases outside the gene matches. The CDR3 protein is CASSYRGQGPYEQYF. DNA of the CDR3: TGTGCCAGCAGTTACCGTGGACAGGGTCCCTACGAGCAGTACTTC.